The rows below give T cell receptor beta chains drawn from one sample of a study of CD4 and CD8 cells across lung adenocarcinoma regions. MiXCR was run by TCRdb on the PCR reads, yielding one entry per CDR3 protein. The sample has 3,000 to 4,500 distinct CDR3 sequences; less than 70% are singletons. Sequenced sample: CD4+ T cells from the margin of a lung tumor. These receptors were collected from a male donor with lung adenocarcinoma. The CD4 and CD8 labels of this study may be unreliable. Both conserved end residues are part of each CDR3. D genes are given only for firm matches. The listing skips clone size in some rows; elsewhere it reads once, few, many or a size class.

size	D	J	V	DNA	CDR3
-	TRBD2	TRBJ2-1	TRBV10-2	TGCGCCAGCAGCGCCTGGGGACTAGCGGGAAACAATGAGCAGTTCTTC	CASSAWGLAGNNEQFF
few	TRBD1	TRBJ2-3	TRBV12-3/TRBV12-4	TGTGCCAGCGCCGGGACAGGGGGCACAGATACGCAGTATTTT	CASAGTGGTDTQYF
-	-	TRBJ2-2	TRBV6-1	TGTGCCAGCAGTGAACGTGCGGGGGCTAGAATGAGAACCGGGGAGCTGTTTTTT	CASSERAGARMRTGELFF
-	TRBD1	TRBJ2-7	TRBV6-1	TGTGCCAGCAGCTTCCAGGCTCTAGGGGACAGGCCCTACGAGCAGTACTTC	CASSFQALGDRPYEQYF
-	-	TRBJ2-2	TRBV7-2	TGTGCCAGCAGCTTAATTGGAGGGAACACCGGGGAGCAGTTTTTC	CASSLIGGNTGEQFF
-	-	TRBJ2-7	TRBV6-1	TGTGCCAGCAGGACTGGACAGCATAGGAACGAGCAGTACTTC	CASRTGQHRNEQYF
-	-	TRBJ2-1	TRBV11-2	TGTGCCAGCAGCTTATCGGCCGGTATCGCTGAGCAGTTCTTC	CASSLSAGIAEQFF
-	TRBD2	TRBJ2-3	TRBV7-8	TGTGCCAGCAGCCCGGTTCAGCGGGGGGGCCTGTATTTTACAGATACGCAGTATTTT	CASSPVQRGGLYFTDTQYF
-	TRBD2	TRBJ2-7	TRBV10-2	TGCGCGGGTGAGGGGGGCCGGGGGGGAGATACGCAGTACTTC	CAGEGGRGGDTQYF
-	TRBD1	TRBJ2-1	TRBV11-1	TGTGCCAGCAGCTTGGACAGGCACAATGAGCAGTTCTTC	CASSLDRHNEQFF
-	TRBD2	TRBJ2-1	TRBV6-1	TGTGCCAGTAGCGGGACTAAGGAGGAGAAGTTTTTT	CASSGTKEEKFF
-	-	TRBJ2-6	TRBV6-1	TGTGCCAGCAGTGCCGGGGTCCGGGCTGGGGCCAACGTCCTGACTTTC	CASSAGVRAGANVLTF